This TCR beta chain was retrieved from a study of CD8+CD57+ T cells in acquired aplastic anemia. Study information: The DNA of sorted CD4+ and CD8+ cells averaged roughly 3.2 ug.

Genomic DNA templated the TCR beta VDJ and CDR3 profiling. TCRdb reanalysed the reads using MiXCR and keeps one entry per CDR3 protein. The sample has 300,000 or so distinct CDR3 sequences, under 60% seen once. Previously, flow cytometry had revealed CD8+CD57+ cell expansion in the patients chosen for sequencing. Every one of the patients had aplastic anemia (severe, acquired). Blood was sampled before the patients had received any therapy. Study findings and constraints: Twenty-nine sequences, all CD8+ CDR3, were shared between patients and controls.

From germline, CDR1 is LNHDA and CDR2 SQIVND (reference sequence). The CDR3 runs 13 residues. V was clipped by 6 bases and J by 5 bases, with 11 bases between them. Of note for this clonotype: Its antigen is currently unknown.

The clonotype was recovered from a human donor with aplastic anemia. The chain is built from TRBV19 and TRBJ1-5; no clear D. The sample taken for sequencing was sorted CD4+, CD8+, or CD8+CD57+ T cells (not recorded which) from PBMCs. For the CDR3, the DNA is TGTGCCAGTAGCAAACTCCCTTATCAGCCCCAGCATTTT. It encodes CASSKLPYQPQHF.